Sequencing of this T cell receptor beta chain was carried out in a study of cytomegalovirus exposure and HLA in healthy donors. The PCR used 60 Vbeta and 13 Jbeta primers. Method: immunoSEQ multiplex PCR; TCRdb's copy keeps in-frame clones and lacks some. The sample includes roughly 150,000 clones, around 80% of them seen just once. This CDR3 has 15 amino acids. In germline, CDR1 is MNHNY, CDR2 SVGAGI (reference sequence). V dropped 6 bases and J dropped 6; count of bases not matched to a gene: 6. This TCR derives from a male donor in good health and CMV-seronegative. Sequenced sample: PBMCs. J is TRBJ1-5 and V is TRBV6-6; the match to TRBD1 covers 12 bases. The CDR3, as DNA: TGTGCCAGCAGGCCGGGACAGGGGGCAAGTCAGCCCCAGCATTTT. Its translation: CASRPGQGASQPQHF.